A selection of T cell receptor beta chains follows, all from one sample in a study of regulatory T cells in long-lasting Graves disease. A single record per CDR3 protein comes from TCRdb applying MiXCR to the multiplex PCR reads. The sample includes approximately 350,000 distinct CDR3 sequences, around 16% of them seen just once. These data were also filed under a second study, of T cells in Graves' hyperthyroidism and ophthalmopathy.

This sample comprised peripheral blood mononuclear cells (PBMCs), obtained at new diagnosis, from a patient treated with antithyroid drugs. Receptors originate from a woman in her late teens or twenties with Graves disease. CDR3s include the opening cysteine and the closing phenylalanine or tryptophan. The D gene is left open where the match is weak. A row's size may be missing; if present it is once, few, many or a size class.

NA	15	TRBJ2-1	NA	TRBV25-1	TGTGCCAGCAGTGTGTTGACAGGGTGGGGGGAGGAGCAGTTCTTC	CASSVLTGWGEEQFF
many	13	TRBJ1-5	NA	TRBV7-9	TGTGCCAGCAGCTTGGGGGGTGGTCAGCCCCAGCATTTT	CASSLGGGQPQHF
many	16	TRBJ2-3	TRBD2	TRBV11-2	TGTGCCAGCAGACCGGGACTAGCGGAAAACACAGATACGCAGTATTTT	CASRPGLAENTDTQYF
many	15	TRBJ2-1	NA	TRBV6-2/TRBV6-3	TGTGCCAGTATGTTTGCGGGCGTATCGAGCGATGAGCAGTTCTTC	CASMFAGVSSDEQFF
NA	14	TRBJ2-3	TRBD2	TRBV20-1	TGCAGTGCTAAACTAGCGGGAGTGGGAGATACGCAGTATTTT	CSAKLAGVGDTQYF
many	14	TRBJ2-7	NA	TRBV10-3	TGTGCCATCAGTGAGCAAGGGGGGTACGGCGAGCAGTACTTC	CAISEQGGYGEQYF
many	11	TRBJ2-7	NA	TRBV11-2	TGTGCCAGCAGTCGCTCCTACGAGCAGTACTTC	CASSRSYEQYF
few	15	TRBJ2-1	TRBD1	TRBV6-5	TGTGCCAGCAGTTATTCCGGCAGGGGGCAGAATGAGCAGTTCTTC	CASSYSGRGQNEQFF
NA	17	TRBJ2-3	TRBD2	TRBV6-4	TGTGCCAGCAGTCCCGGGACTAGCGGGGGGGCCACAGATACGCAGTATTTT	CASSPGTSGGATDTQYF
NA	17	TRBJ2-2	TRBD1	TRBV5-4	TGTGCCAGCAGCCGCCGGGGACAGGGGCTGAACACCGGGGAGCTGTTTTTT	CASSRRGQGLNTGELFF
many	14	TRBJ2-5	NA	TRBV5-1	TGTGCCAGCAGCAGAGGGACGTCTCAAGAGACCCAGTACTTC	CASSRGTSQETQYF
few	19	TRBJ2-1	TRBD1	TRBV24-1	TGTGCCACCAGTGATGACGGCTACGGACAGGGGGGTTCCTACAATGAGCAGTTCTTC	CATSDDGYGQGGSYNEQFF
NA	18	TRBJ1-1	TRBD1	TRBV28	TGTGCCAGCACTCCCCCCCCGGGACAGGGGGCGGGTGGCACTGAAGCTTTCTTT	CASTPPPGQGAGGTEAFF
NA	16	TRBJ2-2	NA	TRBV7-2	TGTGCCAGCAGCTTATCCGGCGGTCCGAACACCGGGGAGCTGTTTTTT	CASSLSGGPNTGELFF
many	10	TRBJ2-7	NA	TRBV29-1	TGCAGCGTCCAGGAGTACGAGCAGTACTTC	CSVQEYEQYF
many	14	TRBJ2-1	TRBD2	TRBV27	TGTGCCACCAGGGGGGCTAGCGGGAGCGGAGAGCAGTTCTTC	CATRGASGSGEQFF
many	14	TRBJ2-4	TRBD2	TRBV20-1	TGCAGTGCTAACCTAGCGGGGGGGAAAAACATTCAGTACTTC	CSANLAGGKNIQYF
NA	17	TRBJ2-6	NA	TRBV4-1	TGCGCCAGCAGCCAAGAAGGGTCGGGGACTGGGGCCAACGTCCTGACTTTC	CASSQEGSGTGANVLTF
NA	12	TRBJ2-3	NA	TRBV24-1	TGTGCCACCGGAAGTTCCACAGATACGCAGTATTTT	CATGSSTDTQYF
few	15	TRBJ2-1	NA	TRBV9	TGTGCCAGCAGCGTAGGCGGTACCTCCTGGAATGAGCAGTTCTTC	CASSVGGTSWNEQFF
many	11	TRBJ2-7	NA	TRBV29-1	TGCAGCGTTGAAGGAGGGGGGGAGCAGTACTTC	CSVEGGGEQYF
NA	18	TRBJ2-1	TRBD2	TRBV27	TGTGCCAGCAGTTCCCGACTTGTTCTAGCGGGGGGTTACAATGAGCAGTTCTTC	CASSSRLVLAGGYNEQFF
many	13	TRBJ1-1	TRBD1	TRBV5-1	TGCGCCAGCAGCAGGGACAGTATCACTGAAGCTTTCTTT	CASSRDSITEAFF
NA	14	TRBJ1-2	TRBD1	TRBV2	TGTGCCAGCAGTGCGGGACAGGGGGTTCATGGCTACACCTTC	CASSAGQGVHGYTF
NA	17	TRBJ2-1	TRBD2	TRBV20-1	TGCAGTGCTAGGGGTCTAGCGGGAGATTTCTCCTACAATGAGCAGTTCTTC	CSARGLAGDFSYNEQFF
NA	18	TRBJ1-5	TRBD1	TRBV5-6	TGTGCCAGCAGCTTGGGGTACAGGGGGATTGATAGCAATCAGCCCCAGCATTTT	CASSLGYRGIDSNQPQHF
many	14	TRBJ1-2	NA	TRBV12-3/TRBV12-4	TGTGCCAGCAGCCCATTGGCCAGGGAAAATGGCTACACCTTC	CASSPLARENGYTF
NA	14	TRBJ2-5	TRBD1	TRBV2	TGTGCCAGCAGCTCTTTGGGACAGAAAGAGACCCAGTACTTC	CASSSLGQKETQYF
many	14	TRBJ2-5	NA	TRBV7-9	TGTGCCAGCAGCTTAGTAGGGAGCCAAGAGACCCAGTACTTC	CASSLVGSQETQYF
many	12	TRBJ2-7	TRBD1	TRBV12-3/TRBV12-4	TGTGCCACCGGGACAGGAGTCTACGAGCAGTACTTC	CATGTGVYEQYF
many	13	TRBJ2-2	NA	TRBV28	TGTGCCAGCAGTTTAGTCCCACTCGGGGAGCTGTTTTTT	CASSLVPLGELFF
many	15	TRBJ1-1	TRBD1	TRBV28	TGTGCCAGCAGTAAACGGGACAGAGCCAACACTGAAGCTTTCTTT	CASSKRDRANTEAFF
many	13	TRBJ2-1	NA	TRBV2	TGTGCCAGCAGCGGTAGCGGTTACAATGAGCAGTTCTTC	CASSGSGYNEQFF
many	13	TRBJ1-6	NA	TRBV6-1	TGCGCCAGCAGTGAGGCAGGGAATTCACCCCTCCACTTT	CASSEAGNSPLHF